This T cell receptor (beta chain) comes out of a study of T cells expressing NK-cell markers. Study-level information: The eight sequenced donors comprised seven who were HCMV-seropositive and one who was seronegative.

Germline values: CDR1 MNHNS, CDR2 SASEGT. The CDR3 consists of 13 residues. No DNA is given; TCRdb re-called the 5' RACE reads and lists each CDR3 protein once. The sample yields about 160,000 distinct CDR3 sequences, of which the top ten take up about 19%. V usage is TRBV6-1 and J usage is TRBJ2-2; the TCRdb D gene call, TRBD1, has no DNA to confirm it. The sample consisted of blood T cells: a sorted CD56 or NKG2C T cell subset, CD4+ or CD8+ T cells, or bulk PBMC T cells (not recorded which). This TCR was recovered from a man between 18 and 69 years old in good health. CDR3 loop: CASRNRDTGELFF.